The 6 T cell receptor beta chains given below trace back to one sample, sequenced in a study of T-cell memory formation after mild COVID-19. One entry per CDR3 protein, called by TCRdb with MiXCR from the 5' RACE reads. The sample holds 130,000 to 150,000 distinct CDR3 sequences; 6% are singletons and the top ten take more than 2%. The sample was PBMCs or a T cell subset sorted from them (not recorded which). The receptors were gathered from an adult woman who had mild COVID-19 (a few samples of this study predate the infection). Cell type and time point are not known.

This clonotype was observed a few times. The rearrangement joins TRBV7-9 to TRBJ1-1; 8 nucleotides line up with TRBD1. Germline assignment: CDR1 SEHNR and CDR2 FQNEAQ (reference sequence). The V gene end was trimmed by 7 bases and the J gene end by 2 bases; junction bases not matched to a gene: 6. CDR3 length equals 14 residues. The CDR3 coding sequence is TGTGCCAGCACCAAGACAGGGGCCAACACTGAAGCTTTCTTT. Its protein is CASTKTGANTEAFF.

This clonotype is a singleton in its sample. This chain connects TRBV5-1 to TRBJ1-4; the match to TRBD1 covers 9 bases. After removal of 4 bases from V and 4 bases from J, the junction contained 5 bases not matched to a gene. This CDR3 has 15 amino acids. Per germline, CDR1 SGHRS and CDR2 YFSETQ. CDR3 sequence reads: CASSPTGGRNEKLFF. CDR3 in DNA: TGCGCCAGCAGCCCTACAGGGGGCCGTAATGAAAAACTGTTTTTT.

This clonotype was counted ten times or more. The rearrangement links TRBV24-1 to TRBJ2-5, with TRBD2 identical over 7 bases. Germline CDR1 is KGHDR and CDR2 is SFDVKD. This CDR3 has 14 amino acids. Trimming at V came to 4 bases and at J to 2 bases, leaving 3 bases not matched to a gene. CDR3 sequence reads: CATSDPGRQETQYF. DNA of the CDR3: TGTGCCACCAGTGACCCCGGGAGGCAAGAGACCCAGTACTTC.

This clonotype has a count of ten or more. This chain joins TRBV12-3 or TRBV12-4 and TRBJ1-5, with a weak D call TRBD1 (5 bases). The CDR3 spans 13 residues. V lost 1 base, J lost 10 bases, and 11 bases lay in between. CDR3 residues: CASSLEGTRPQHF. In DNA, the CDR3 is TGTGCCAGCAGTTTAGAAGGGACCCGACCCCAGCATTTT.

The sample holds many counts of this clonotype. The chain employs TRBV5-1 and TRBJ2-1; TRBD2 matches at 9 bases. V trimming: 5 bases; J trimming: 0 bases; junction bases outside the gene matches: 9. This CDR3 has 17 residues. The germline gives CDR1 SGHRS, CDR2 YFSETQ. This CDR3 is CASSREAGGPSYNEQFF. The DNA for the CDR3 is TGCGCCAGCAGTCGAGAAGCGGGGGGCCCCTCCTACAATGAGCAGTTCTTC.

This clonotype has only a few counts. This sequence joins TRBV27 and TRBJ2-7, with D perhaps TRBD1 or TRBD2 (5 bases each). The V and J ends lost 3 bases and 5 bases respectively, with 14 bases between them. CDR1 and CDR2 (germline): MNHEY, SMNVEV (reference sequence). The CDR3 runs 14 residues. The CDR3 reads CASSFGASVNEQYF. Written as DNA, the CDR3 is TGTGCCAGCAGTTTCGGGGCTTCGGTCAACGAGCAGTACTTC.